These 23 T cell receptor beta chains share one sample of origin, sequenced in a study of blood T cell repertoires in COVID-19. Using immunoSEQ multiplex PCR, the repertoire was profiled, and TCRdb retains in-frame clones only, with some absent. The sample lists approximately 240,000 clones; around 84% were seen once. The source material was peripheral blood. Receptors originate from a woman between 40 and 55 years old who had recovered from COVID-19.

Note on this clone: Additional DNA sequences in this sample encode the identical CDR3. The chain carries TRBV24-1 and TRBJ1-2; 7 bases align to TRBD1. There are 14 residues in the CDR3. Germline V gives CDR1 KGHDR, CDR2 SFDVKD. V lost 2 bases, J lost 1 base, and 0 bases stayed unmatched. The CDR3 is CATSDWDSNYGYTF. CDR3 DNA: TGTGCCACCAGTGATTGGGACAGTAACTATGGCTACACCTTC.

The CDR3 is CAISESRSNQPQHF. The CDR3 nucleotides read TGTGCCATCAGTGAGTCCAGGAGCAATCAGCCCCAGCATTTT. This chain joins TRBV10-3 and TRBJ1-5; D is ambiguous. The ends were cut back, 0 bases at V and 1 base at J, with 4 bases in the middle. This CDR3 is built from 14 residues. Germline CDR1 and CDR2: ENHRY and SYGVKD.

This clone has just one count. The genes are TRBV6-5 and TRBJ1-1, with 10 positions matching TRBD1. The CDR3 length is 16 residues. Germline assignment: CDR1 MNHEY and CDR2 SVGAGI. Unmatched junction bases numbered 9, after V lost 2 bases and J lost 6 bases. CDR3 bases: TGTGCCAGCAGTTACCAGTTCGGGACAGGGGTGTCTGAAGCTTTCTTT. Translated, it gives CASSYQFGTGVSEAFF.

The chain carries TRBV4-3 and TRBJ1-2; 9 nucleotides line up with TRBD1. Germline V gene data show CDR1 as LGHNA and CDR2 as YSLEER. The J segment lost 5 bases and the V segment lost 4 bases, leaving 8 bases of the junction unmatched. The CDR3 contains 15 residues. The CDR3 DNA reads TGCGCCAGCAGCCTATCTTCGGGACAGGGTTATGGCTACACCTTC. It codes for CASSLSSGQGYGYTF.

This clone was seen more than once but under ten times. This chain connects TRBV5-1 to TRBJ1-3, with D possibly being TRBD1 (5 bases). Germline CDR1 and CDR2: SGHRS and YFSETQ. The CDR3 loop spans 13 amino acids. V was shortened by 0 bases and J by 4 bases, with 5 bases between the two germline ends. The CDR3 nucleotides read TGCGCCAGCAGCTTGGACAGGGGAAACACCATATATTTT. Its translation: CASSLDRGNTIYF. The full variable domain, its missing parts supplied by reference TRBV5-1 and TRBJ1-3, is KAGVTQTPRYLIKTRGQQVTLSCSPISGHRSVSWYQQTPGQGLQFLFEYFSETQRNKGNFPGRFSGRQFSNSRSEMNVSTLELGDSALYLCASSLDRGNTIYFGEGSWLTVV.

There are many counts of this clone. This chain joins TRBV6-4 and TRBJ1-2; 9 positions agree with TRBD1. The CDR3 is 16 residues long. V was clipped by 5 bases and J by 0 bases; unmatched bases: 7. The V gene's germline CDR1 is MRHNA and CDR2 SNTAGT. The CDR3 sequence is CASSPGTGRANYGYTF. Here the CDR3 DNA reads TGTGCCAGCAGTCCCGGGACAGGGAGAGCTAACTATGGCTACACCTTC.

The chain employs TRBV6-6 and TRBJ2-7; the D gene is possibly TRBD2 (6 bases). The CDR3 has 14 residues. CDR1 and CDR2 (germline): MNHNY, SVGAGI (reference sequence). The V gene lost 6 bases and the J gene lost 0 bases, with 12 bases spanning the gap. The CDR3 sequence is CASRMEGSSYEQYF. Written as DNA, the CDR3 is TGTGCCAGCAGAATGGAGGGTAGCTCCTACGAGCAGTACTTC.

The rearrangement uses TRBV6-5 and TRBJ2-3; 7 bases line up with TRBD2. V gave up 6 bases and J gave up 5 bases; unmatched junction bases: 8. The length of the CDR3 is 14 residues. Germline assignment: CDR1 MNHEY and CDR2 SVGAGI. The DNA of the CDR3 is TGTGCCAGCAGATTTAGGACTAGACAAGATACGCAGTATTTT. Protein product: CASRFRTRQDTQYF.

The chain is built from TRBV9 and TRBJ2-2; 7 nucleotides agree with TRBD1. This CDR3 region has 16 residues. Germline loops: CDR1 SGDLS, CDR2 YYNGEE. Unmatched junction bases numbered 7, after V lost 2 bases and J lost 3 bases. The CDR3 nucleotides read TGTGCCAGCAGCGTTAGGGGGCCGGAGTACACCGGGGAGCTGTTTTTT. Amino acid sequence: CASSVRGPEYTGELFF.

This chain joins TRBV10-2 and TRBJ2-5; 7 nucleotides match TRBD2. This CDR3 region has 13 residues. CDR1 WSHSY and CDR2 SAAADI come from the germline V gene. The V and J ends lost 5 bases and 3 bases, in that order; junction bases with no gene match: 3. DNA of the CDR3: TGCGCCAGCAGTCGTGGACTAGAAGAGACCCAGTACTTC. Amino acid sequence: CASSRGLEETQYF.

The chain links TRBV11-3 to TRBJ2-3; the match to TRBD1 covers 7 bases. From germline, CDR1 is SGHNT and CDR2 YENEEA. CDR3 size: 15 residues. The junction had 2 bases not matched to a gene; V was cut back by 1 base and J by 1 base. The CDR3 is CASSLGDSRTDTQYF. Written as DNA, the CDR3 is TGTGCCAGCAGCTTAGGGGACAGTCGCACAGATACGCAGTATTTT.

The rearrangement joins TRBV6-6 to TRBJ1-3; possibly TRBD1 for D (5 bases). The CDR3 extends over 16 amino acids. V dropped 0 bases and J dropped 3 bases, with 12 bases sitting between them. CDR1 is MNHNY, CDR2 SVGAGI, per germline (reference sequence). In DNA form, the CDR3 reads TGTGCCAGCAGTTACTCCCACCAGGGTGATGGAAACACCATATATTTT. This translates into CASSYSHQGDGNTIYF.

The rearrangement joins TRBV7-8 to TRBJ1-4; the D gene is possibly TRBD1 (6 bases). Germline V CDR1 and CDR2: SGHVS, FQNEAQ. The CDR3 covers 15 residues. Trimming pared 1 base from V and 8 bases from J, leaving 14 bases between. This CDR3 reads CASSLGPGVREKLFF. CDR3 DNA sequence: TGTGCCAGCAGCTTAGGGCCAGGGGTTCGAGAAAAACTGTTTTTT.

The chain has TRBV28 and TRBJ1-1; 7 bases fit TRBD1. The CDR3 covers 16 residues. CDR1 and CDR2 from the germline V gene are MDHEN and SYDVKM. The J segment lost 1 base and the V segment lost 6 bases, leaving 11 bases of the junction unmatched. The CDR3 DNA sequence: TGTGCCAGCAGGAATACAAGGACAGGAAAGAACACTGAAGCTTTCTTT. The encoded protein is CASRNTRTGKNTEAFF.

The J gene is TRBJ2-7, the V gene TRBV4-3; 7 bases are shared with TRBD2. The CDR3 runs to 18 residues. Losses at the gene ends were 0 bases for V and 3 bases for J; bases not matched to a gene: 14. Per the germline V gene, CDR1 is LGHNA and CDR2 is YSLEER. In DNA, the CDR3 is TGCGCCAGCAGCCAAGATGCATGGGGGGGTGGGAGCGTCTACGAGCAGTACTTC. Protein sequence: CASSQDAWGGGSVYEQYF.

The CDR3 loop is CSVGADEQYF. In nucleotides, the CDR3 is TGCAGCGTTGGGGCAGACGAGCAGTACTTC. J is TRBJ2-7 and V is TRBV29-1, with no clear D. CDR1 SQVTM and CDR2 ANQGSEA come from the germline V gene. CDR3 length: 10 residues. The V end lost 4 bases, the J end lost 5 bases, and 6 bases lay between the germline ends.

This rearrangement joins TRBV12-3 or TRBV12-4 to TRBJ1-6; D gene ambiguous. This CDR3 spans 13 amino acids. V was cut by 7 bases and J by 4 bases, with 8 bases left in between. The CDR3 reads CASTRGYNSPLHF. The CDR3 coding sequence is TGTGCCAGCACCCGGGGTTATAATTCACCCCTCCACTTT.

The CDR3 spells CASSEAGQGIYEQYF. For the CDR3, the DNA is TGTGCCAGCAGCGAGGCGGGACAGGGGATTTACGAGCAGTACTTC. The chain couples TRBV7-2 to TRBJ2-7; 10 nucleotides match TRBD1. Per the germline V gene, CDR1 is SGHTA and CDR2 is FQGNSA. Germline trimming cut 5 bases from V and 4 bases from J; bases unmatched to any gene: 8. The CDR3 contains 15 residues.

This clone has just a few counts. This chain joins TRBV6-1 and TRBJ1-2; D possibly corresponds to TRBD1 (5 bases). The CDR3 is 15 residues long. Trimming removed 3 bases at V and 2 bases at J, with 13 bases between. Germline V lookup: CDR1 MNHNS, CDR2 SASEGT. In DNA form, the CDR3 reads TGTGCCAGCAGTGATTTGGGCAGGGTGAACTATGGCTACACCTTC. Amino acids: CASSDLGRVNYGYTF.

The rearrangement uses TRBV30 and TRBJ1-6; tentatively, D is TRBD1 (5 bases). In germline, CDR1 is GTSNPN, CDR2 SVGIG (reference sequence). V was cut by 2 bases and J by 8 bases, with 7 bases left in between. CDR3 length: 12 residues. The CDR3 reads CAWSFRDSPLHF. The CDR3 coding sequence is TGTGCCTGGAGTTTCAGGGATTCACCCCTCCACTTT.

The chain uses TRBV7-3 and TRBJ2-3; D is undetermined. V was clipped by 5 bases and J by 0 bases, with 9 bases between them. The CDR3 spans 14 residues. CDR1 and CDR2 (germline): SGHTA, FQGTGA. The CDR3 DNA sequence: TGTGCCAGCAGCATACCAGAAAGCACAGATACGCAGTATTTT. Translation: CASSIPESTDTQYF.

The genes are TRBV5-4 and TRBJ1-2; no definite D call. The length of the CDR3 is 13 residues. Germline V CDR1 and CDR2: SGHNT, YYREEE (reference sequence). Trimming pared 0 bases from V and 2 bases from J, leaving 5 bases between. The DNA of the CDR3 is TGTGCCAGCAGCTTGGATCAGAACTATGGCTACACCTTC. Translation gives CASSLDQNYGYTF.

This clone was picked up a small number of times. The chain couples TRBV11-2 to TRBJ1-1; D ambiguous. In germline, CDR1 is SGHAT, CDR2 FQNNGV. Trimming removed 3 bases at V and 3 bases at J, with 8 bases between. This CDR3 spans 13 amino acids. The CDR3 region has the DNA TGTGCCAGCAGCTTTGCCGGGGACACTGAAGCTTTCTTT. Protein: CASSFAGDTEAFF.